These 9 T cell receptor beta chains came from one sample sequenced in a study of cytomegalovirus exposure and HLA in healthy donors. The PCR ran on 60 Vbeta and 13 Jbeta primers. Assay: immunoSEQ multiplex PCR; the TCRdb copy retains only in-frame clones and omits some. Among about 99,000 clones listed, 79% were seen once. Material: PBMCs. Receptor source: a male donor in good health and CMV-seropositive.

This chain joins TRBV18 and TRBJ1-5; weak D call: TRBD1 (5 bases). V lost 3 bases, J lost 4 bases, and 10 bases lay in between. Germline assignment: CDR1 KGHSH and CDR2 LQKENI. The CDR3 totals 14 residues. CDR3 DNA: TGTGCCAGCTCACCGGGGGGTCTGAATCAGCCCCAGCATTTT. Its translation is CASSPGGLNQPQHF.

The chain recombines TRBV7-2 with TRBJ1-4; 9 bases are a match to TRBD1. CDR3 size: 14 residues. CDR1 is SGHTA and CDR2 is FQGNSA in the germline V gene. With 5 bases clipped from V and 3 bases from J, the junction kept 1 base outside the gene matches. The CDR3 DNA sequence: TGTGCCAGCAGCCGACAGGGGGCTAATGAAAAACTGTTTTTT. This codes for CASSRQGANEKLFF.

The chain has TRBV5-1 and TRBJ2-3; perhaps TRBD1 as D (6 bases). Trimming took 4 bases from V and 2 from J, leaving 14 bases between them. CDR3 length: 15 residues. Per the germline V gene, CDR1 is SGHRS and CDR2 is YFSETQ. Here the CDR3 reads CASSLGTPSTDTQYF. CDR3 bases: TGCGCCAGCAGCCTCGGGACACCCTCCACAGATACGCAGTATTTT.

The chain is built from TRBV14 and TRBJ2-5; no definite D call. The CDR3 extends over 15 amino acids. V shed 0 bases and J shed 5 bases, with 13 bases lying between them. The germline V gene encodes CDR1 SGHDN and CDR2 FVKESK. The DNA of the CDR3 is TGTGCCAGCAGCCAAGATCGTGCGGAATTGGAGACCCAGTACTTC. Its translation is CASSQDRAELETQYF.

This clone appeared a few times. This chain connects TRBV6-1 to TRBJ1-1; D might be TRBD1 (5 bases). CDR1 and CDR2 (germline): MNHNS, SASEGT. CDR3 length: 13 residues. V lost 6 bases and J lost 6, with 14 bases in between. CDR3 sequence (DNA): TGTGCCAGCAGGAAGGACACGGGAGCTGAAGCTTTCTTT. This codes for CASRKDTGAEAFF.

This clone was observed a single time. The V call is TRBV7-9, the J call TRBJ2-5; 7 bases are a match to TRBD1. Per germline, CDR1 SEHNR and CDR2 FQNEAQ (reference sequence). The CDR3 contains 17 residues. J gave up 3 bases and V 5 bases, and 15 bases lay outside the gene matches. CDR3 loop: CASSPGQPTHPEETQYF. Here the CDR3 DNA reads TGTGCCAGCAGCCCGGGACAGCCTACACATCCCGAAGAGACCCAGTACTTC. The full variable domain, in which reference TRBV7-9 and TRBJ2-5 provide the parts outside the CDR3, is DTGVSQNPRHKITKRGQNVTFRCDPISEHNRLYWYRQTLGQGPEFLTYFQNEAQLEKSRLLSDRFSAERPKGSFSTLEIQRTEQGDSAMYLCASSPGQPTHPEETQYFGPGTRLLVL.

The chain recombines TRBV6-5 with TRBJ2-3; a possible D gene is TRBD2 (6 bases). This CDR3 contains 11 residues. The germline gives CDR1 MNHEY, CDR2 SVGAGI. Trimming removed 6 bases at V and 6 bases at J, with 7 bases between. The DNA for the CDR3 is TGTGCCAGCAGGGGACTGGATACGCAGTATTTT. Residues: CASRGLDTQYF.

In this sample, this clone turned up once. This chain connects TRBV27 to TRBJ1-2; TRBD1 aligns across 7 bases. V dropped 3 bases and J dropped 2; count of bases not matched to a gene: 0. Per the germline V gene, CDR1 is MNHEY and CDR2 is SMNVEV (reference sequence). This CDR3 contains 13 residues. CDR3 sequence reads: CASSFRGNYGYTF. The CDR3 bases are TGTGCCAGCAGTTTCAGGGGGAACTATGGCTACACCTTC.

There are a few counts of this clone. The CDR3 loop reads CSVDMNPDYNEQFF. CDR3 nucleotides: TGCAGCGTTGATATGAACCCAGATTACAATGAGCAGTTCTTC. The chain carries TRBV29-1 and TRBJ2-1; D is ambiguous. The CDR3 consists of 14 residues. Germline V lookup: CDR1 SQVTM, CDR2 ANQGSEA. V shed 3 bases and J shed 4 bases, with 13 bases lying between them.